The 3 T cell receptor beta chains below come from one sample, sequenced in a study of long-term antiretroviral therapy in people with HIV. With survey level as its setting, the immunoSEQ assay was v3.0. Here immunoSEQ multiplex PCR was the method, and the copy in TCRdb shows in-frame clones only, minus some. Among some 21,000 clones listed, approximately 76% were seen once. Sequenced here: unsorted PBMCs, sampled less than 1.8 years before starting antiretroviral therapy. The receptors derive from a woman aged 40 to 50 with HIV.

This clone was counted a few times. This rearrangement joins TRBV11-2 to TRBJ1-3, with unresolved D. This CDR3 spans 14 amino acids. Germline assignment: CDR1 SGHAT and CDR2 FQNNGV. Trimming removed 0 bases from V and 0 bases from J, with 3 bases in between. The CDR3 coding sequence is TGTGCCAGCAGCTTAGAACGCTCTGGAAACACCATATATTTT. This translates into CASSLERSGNTIYF.

This clone was seen a few times. This chain links TRBV19 with TRBJ1-1; D is ambiguous. This CDR3 spans 14 amino acids. Trimming removed 1 base at V and 7 bases at J, with 13 bases between. Germline lookup yields CDR1 LNHDA and CDR2 SQIVND (reference sequence). The CDR3 nucleotides are TGTGCCAGTAGTATAGTATCGGGGTACGTTGAAGCTTTCTTT. The encoded protein is CASSIVSGYVEAFF.

The CDR3 reads CASSLVGLGDTQYF. The CDR3 region has the DNA TGTGCCAGCAGCTTGGTAGGGTTAGGAGATACGCAGTATTTT. V usage is TRBV5-4 and J usage is TRBJ2-3; D unresolved. V was clipped by 0 bases and J by 5 bases, with 10 bases between them. Germline CDR1 SGHNT, CDR2 YYREEE (reference sequence). There are 14 residues in the CDR3.